This T cell receptor beta chain emerged from a study of T-cell reconstitution after alpha-beta-depleted transplantation in children. A TCRbeta library incorporating unique molecular identifiers was prepared. Each CDR3 protein is one row after TCRdb ran MiXCR on the PCR reads. The table includes some 840,000 distinct CDR3 sequences, about 15% detected once. V lost 4 bases to trimming and J lost 3 bases; unmatched junction nucleotides: 7. CDR1 and CDR2 (germline): SGHRS, YFSETQ. This CDR3 is 16 amino acids long. Study results and caveats: Diversity and T-cell counts at one year after transplant derived mostly from new T cells. Certain patients had high TCRbeta diversity at day 60, and it came from recipient T cells and thymic progenitors that survived. Reportedly, only several hundred clones from non-depleted graft cells drove alpha-beta T-cell counts at about two months.

This clonotype was seen more than once but under ten times. The antigen is unknown. This chain links TRBV5-1 with TRBJ2-3, with 11 nucleotides matching TRBD2. This clonotype was obtained from a male patient younger than 18 who had a stem cell transplant for acute lymphoblastic leukemia, so the T cells may come from the graft donor. Sequencing used PBMCs, mostly from graft donor cells, obtained 360 days after TCRalphabeta/CD19-depleted stem cell transplant. The CDR3 spells CASSELAGVGTDTQYF. Here the CDR3 DNA reads TGCGCCAGCAGCGAACTAGCGGGAGTGGGGACAGATACGCAGTATTTT.